Presented here are 5 T cell receptor beta chains from one specimen sequenced in a study of T cell repertoires in cytomegalovirus infection. Their target antigens are unknown. TCRdb analysed the reads with MiXCR anew, one entry per CDR3 protein. The sample records approximately 1,000,000 distinct CDR3 sequences, approximately 33% being singletons. Sequencing used cultured CD8+ T cells from PBMCs, obtained from culture after CMV antigen stimulation. The receptor set was obtained from a human donor in good health (CMV status not recorded). Some clones in this sample may be carry-over from other donors' samples.

The genes are TRBV27 and TRBJ2-7; D might be TRBD1 (6 bases). This CDR3 has 16 amino acids. Germline lookup yields CDR1 MNHEY and CDR2 SMNVEV (reference sequence). V lost 6 bases to trimming and J lost 3 bases, with 21 bases between them. The CDR3 loop is CASSPSSGTKVYEQYF. The CDR3 nucleotides read TGTGCCAGCAGCCCTTCCTCCGGGACAAAAGTCTACGAGCAGTACTTC.

This clonotype was detected a few times. The V gene is TRBV7-9, the J gene TRBJ2-5, with TRBD1 matching over 8 bases. The germline gives CDR1 SEHNR, CDR2 FQNEAQ (reference sequence). This CDR3 region has 13 residues. Trimming cost V 9 bases and J 9 bases; bases outside gene matches: 12. CDR3 DNA sequence: TGTGCCAGTGGTTCGGACAGGGATAAGGCCCAGTACTTC. It specifies CASGSDRDKAQYF.

V usage is TRBV2 and J usage is TRBJ2-5, with 12 positions matching TRBD2. The CDR3 totals 15 residues. The V gene's germline CDR1 is SNHLY and CDR2 FYNNEI. The J segment lost 4 bases and the V segment lost 5 bases, leaving 5 bases of the junction unmatched. The CDR3: CASSPTSGGIETQYF. The CDR3 DNA reads as TGTGCCAGCAGTCCGACTAGCGGGGGTATAGAGACCCAGTACTTC.

The chain combines TRBV29-1 with TRBJ2-6; TRBD1 might be the D (6 bases). This CDR3 contains 16 residues. Per germline, CDR1 SQVTM and CDR2 ANQGSEA. The ends were cut back, 1 base at V and 2 bases at J, with 12 bases in the middle. CDR3 in amino acids: CSVEATTGTGANVLTF. In nucleotides, the CDR3 is TGCAGCGTTGAAGCCACTACAGGGACTGGGGCCAACGTCCTGACTTTC.

A remark on this clonotype: The junction and the germline gene differ at one end; a read error may be behind it. The J gene is TRBJ1-5, the V gene TRBV2; D remains unclear. The CDR3 covers 17 residues. CDR1 and CDR2 (germline): SNHLY, FYNNEI. The CDR3 coding sequence is TGTGTCAGCACCGGGATTGGCAGATTAAATAGCAATCAGCCCCAGCATTTT. Protein sequence: CVSTGIGRLNSNQPQHF.